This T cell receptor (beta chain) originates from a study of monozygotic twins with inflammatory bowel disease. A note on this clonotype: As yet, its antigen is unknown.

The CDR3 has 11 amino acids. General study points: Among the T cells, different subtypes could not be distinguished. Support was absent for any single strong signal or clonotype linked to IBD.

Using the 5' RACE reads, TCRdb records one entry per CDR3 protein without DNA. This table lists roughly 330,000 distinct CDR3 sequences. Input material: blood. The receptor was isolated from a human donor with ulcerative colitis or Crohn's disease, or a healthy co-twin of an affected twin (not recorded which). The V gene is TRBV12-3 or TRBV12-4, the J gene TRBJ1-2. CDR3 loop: CASSQLKGYTF.